The source of this T cell receptor (beta chain) is a study of blood T cell repertoires in COVID-19. The trim removed 1 base at V and 3 bases at J, leaving 3 bases unmatched. The CDR3 totals 14 residues. Germline assignment: CDR1 SGHNT and CDR2 YYREEE (reference sequence). This clone was recorded only once. Only in-frame clones appear in the TCRdb table, and some are missing; sequencing was by immunoSEQ multiplex PCR. The data hold some 140,000 clones, with more than 80% observed a single time. The chain links TRBV5-4 to TRBJ1-2; 7 bases fit TRBD1. The clonotype comes from a human donor in a cohort sampled during active COVID-19. Sequenced sample: peripheral blood. CDR3 nucleotides: TGTGCCAGCAGCTTGCGACAGGGAGACTATGGCTACACCTTC. Its protein is CASSLRQGDYGYTF.